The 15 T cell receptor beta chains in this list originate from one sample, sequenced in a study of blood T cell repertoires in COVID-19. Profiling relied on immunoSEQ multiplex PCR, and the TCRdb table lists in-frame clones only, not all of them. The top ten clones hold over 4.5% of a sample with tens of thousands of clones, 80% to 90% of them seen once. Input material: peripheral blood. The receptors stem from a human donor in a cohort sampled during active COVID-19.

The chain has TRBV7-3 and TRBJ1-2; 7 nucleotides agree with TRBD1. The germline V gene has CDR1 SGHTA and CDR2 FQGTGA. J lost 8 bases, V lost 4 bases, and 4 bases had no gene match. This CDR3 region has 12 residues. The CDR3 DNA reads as TGTGCCAGCAGCTCGACAGGGTTGGGCTACACCTTC. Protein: CASSSTGLGYTF.

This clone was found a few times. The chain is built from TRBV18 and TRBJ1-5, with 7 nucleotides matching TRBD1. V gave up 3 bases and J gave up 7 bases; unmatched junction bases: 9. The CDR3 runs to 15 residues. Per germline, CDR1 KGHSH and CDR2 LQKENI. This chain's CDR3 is CASSPVEGARQPQHF. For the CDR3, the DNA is TGTGCCAGCTCACCGGTCGAGGGGGCGAGACAGCCCCAGCATTTT.

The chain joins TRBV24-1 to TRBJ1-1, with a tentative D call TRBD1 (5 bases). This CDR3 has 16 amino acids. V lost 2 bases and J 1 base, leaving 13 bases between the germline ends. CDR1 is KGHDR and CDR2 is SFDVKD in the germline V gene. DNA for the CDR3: TGTGCCACCAGTGATTCTTATCCAGGGCCGAACACTGAAGCTTTCTTT. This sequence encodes CATSDSYPGPNTEAFF.

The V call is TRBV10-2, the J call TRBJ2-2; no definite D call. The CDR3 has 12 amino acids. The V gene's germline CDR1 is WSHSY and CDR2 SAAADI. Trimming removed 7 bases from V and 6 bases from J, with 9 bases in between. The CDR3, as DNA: TGCGCCAGCACAGGATGGGCCGGGGAGCTGTTTTTT. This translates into CASTGWAGELFF.

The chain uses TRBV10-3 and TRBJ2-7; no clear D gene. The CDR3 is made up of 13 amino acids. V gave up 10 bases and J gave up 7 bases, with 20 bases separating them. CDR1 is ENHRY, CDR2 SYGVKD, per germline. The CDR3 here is CATKWAKDREQYF. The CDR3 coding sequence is TGTGCCACCAAGTGGGCTAAAGATAGGGAGCAGTACTTC.

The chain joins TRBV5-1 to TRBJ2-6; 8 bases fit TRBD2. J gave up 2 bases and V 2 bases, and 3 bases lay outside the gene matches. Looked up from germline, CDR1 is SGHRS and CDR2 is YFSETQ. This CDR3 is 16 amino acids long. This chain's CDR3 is CASSFGGGAGANVLTF. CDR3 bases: TGCGCCAGCAGCTTCGGGGGGGGCGCTGGGGCCAACGTCCTGACTTTC.

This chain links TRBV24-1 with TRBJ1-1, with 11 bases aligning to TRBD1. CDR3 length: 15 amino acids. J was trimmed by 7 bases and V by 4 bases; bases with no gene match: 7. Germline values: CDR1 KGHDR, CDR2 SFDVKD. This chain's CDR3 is CATSEGQGAAYEAFF. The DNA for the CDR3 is TGTGCCACCAGTGAAGGACAGGGGGCAGCCTATGAAGCTTTCTTT.

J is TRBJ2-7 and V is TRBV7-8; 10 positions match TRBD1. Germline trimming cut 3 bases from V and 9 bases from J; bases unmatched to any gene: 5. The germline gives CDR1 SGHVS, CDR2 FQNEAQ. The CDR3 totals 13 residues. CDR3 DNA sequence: TGTGCCAGCAGCTTGCAGACAGGGGGCTTGCAGTACTTC. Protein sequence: CASSLQTGGLQYF.

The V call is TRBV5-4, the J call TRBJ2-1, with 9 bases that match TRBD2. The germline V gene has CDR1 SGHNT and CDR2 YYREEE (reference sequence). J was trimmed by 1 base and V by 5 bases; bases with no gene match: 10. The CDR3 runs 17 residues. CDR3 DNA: TGTGCCAGCAGAGCGAAGGGAGCGGGGGGTTCCTACAATGAGCAGTTCTTC. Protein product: CASRAKGAGGSYNEQFF.

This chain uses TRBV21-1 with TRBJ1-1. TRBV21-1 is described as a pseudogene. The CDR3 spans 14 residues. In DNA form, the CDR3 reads TGTGCCAGCAGCAACGGGGATTGGAACACTGAAGCTTTCTTT. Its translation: CASSNGDWNTEAFF.

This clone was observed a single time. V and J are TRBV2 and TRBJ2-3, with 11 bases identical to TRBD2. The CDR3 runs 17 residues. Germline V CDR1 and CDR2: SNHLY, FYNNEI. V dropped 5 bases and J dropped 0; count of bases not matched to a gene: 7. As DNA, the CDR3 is TGTGCCAGCAGTTTTCCCTTAGCGGGGGGGAGCACAGATACGCAGTATTTT. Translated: CASSFPLAGGSTDTQYF.

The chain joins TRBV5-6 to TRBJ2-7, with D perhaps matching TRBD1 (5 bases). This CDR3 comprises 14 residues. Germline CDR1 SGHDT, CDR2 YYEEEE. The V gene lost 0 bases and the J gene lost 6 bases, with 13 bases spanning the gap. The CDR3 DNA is TGTGCCAGCAGCTTGGCCGTCTGGGGCATCGAGCAGTACTTC. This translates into CASSLAVWGIEQYF. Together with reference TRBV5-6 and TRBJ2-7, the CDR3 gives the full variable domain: DAGVTQSPTHLIKTRGQQVTLRCSPKSGHDTVSWYQQALGQGPQFIFQYYEEEERQRGNFPDRFSGHQFPNYSSELNVNALLLGDSALYLCASSLAVWGIEQYFGPGTRLTVT.

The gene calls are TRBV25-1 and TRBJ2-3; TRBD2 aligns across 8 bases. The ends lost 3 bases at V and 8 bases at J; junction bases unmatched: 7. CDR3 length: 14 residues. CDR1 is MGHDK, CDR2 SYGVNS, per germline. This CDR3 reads CASSDSGGWGTQYF. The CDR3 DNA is TGTGCCAGCAGTGACAGCGGGGGCTGGGGTACGCAGTATTTT.

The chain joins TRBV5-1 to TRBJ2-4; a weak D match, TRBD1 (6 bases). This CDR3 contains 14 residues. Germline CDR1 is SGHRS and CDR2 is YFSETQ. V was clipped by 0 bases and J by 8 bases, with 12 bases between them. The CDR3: CASSLEQGKYIQYF. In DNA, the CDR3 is TGCGCCAGCAGCTTGGAACAGGGCAAGTACATTCAGTACTTC. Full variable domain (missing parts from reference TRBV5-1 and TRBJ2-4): KAGVTQTPRYLIKTRGQQVTLSCSPISGHRSVSWYQQTPGQGLQFLFEYFSETQRNKGNFPGRFSGRQFSNSRSEMNVSTLELGDSALYLCASSLEQGKYIQYFGAGTRLSVL.

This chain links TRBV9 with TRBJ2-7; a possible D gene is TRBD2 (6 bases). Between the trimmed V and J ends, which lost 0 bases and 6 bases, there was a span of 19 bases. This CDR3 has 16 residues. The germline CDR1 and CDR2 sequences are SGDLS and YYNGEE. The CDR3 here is CASSVGSSVDSTEQYF. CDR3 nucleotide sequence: TGTGCCAGCAGCGTAGGTTCTAGCGTAGATAGTACCGAGCAGTACTTC.